Listed below are T cell receptor beta chains from one sample, sequenced in a study of OX40 agonist ivuxolimab in advanced cancers. The assay was immunoSEQ multiplex PCR, and TCRdb's table has in-frame clones only and misses some. The data contain some 86,000 clones, 90% of them singletons. The sample consisted of CD4+ or CD8+ T cells sorted from blood, taken in a trial of the OX40 agonist ivuxolimab. These receptors originate from an adult with an advanced solid tumor such as melanoma, head and neck, liver or kidney cancer. The CDR3 runs from the conserved cysteine through the conserved F or W.

CDR3 length	V gene	J gene	CDR3 protein
13	TRBV5-1	TRBJ2-3	CASSATAGPTQYF
14	TRBV27	TRBJ1-5	CASSLGLRRGPQHF
16	TRBV5-4	TRBJ1-6	CASSLKLPGQNSPLHF
17	TRBV5-6	TRBJ1-3	CASSFVGTLFSGNTIYF
17	TRBV7-9	TRBJ2-1	CASSSNLGLLSYNEQFF
14	TRBV5-4	TRBJ1-2	CASGSTGGNYGYTF
12	TRBV28	TRBJ1-5	CASSVANQPQHF
15	TRBV6-6	TRBJ1-6	CASRPRDTYNSPLHF
13	TRBV6-1	TRBJ2-5	CASSADNSETQYF
17	TRBV4-1	TRBJ1-1	CASSQMTGVVLSTEAFF
15	TRBV5-4	TRBJ2-7	CASSPGTSAPYEQYF
14	TRBV10-2	TRBJ2-4	CASSDPGIKNIQYF
15	TRBV4-1	TRBJ2-3	CASSQLLGLADTQYF
12	TRBV6-1	TRBJ1-4	CASSRENEKLFF
13	TRBV2	TRBJ1-1	CASSEGARTEAFF
16	TRBV28	TRBJ2-2	CASSLLASGATGELFF
13	TRBV11-3	TRBJ2-5	CASSFGPQETQYF
17	TRBV23-1	TRBJ2-5	CASSQPRPRTGQETQYF
14	TRBV14	TRBJ1-2	CASSQGTLDYGYTF
15	TRBV7-8	TRBJ1-3	CASSLALGSGNTIYF
13	TRBV19	TRBJ1-5	CASRAQPNQPQHF
18	TRBV27	TRBJ2-7	CASTPLGASGARTYEQYF
18	TRBV7-3	TRBJ2-1	CASSLIGGAPGSYNEQFF
14	TRBV18	TRBJ1-5	CASSSRQGVQPQHF
16	TRBV5-5	TRBJ1-5	CASSLGAGGSNQPQHF
15	TRBV12-5	TRBJ2-7	CASGLVHKGRSEQYF
16	TRBV11-3	TRBJ2-1	CASSAQGTGRDNEQFF
12	TRBV29-1	TRBJ1-1	CSAKTGMPETFF
16	TRBV28	TRBJ1-5	CASSPGTGGFDQPQHF
17	TRBV9	TRBJ2-3	CASSASRGGLASDTQYF
16	TRBV6-5	TRBJ1-6	CASSYKGPQPNSPLHF
13	TRBV5-1	TRBJ2-1	CASSPDSGGEQFF
13	TRBV7-7	TRBJ1-1	CASSLGTDTEAFF
14	TRBV5-8	TRBJ2-6	CASSVFSGANVLTF
15	TRBV5-4	TRBJ1-4	CASSYDRGTNEKLFF